The 18 T cell receptor beta chains reported below all come from one sample, sequenced in a study of T cells in Graves' hyperthyroidism and ophthalmopathy. From RNA transcripts, TCR beta CDR3 regions were amplified. With the HTBI primer set, the TCR CDR3 went through a first round of RT-PCR. TCRdb reanalysed the multiplex PCR reads using MiXCR and keeps one entry per CDR3 protein. The profile covers roughly 420,000 distinct CDR3 sequences, with 15% to 18% appearing a single time and 12% to 15% taken by the ten largest. The source material was blood. Every receptor here comes from a woman under 30 with Graves' hyperthyroidism.

There are a few counts of this clonotype. The chain carries TRBV14 and TRBJ2-1; the D gene is possibly TRBD2 (6 bases). Trimming left V 3 bases short and J 8 bases short, with 14 bases between. CDR1 is SGHDN, CDR2 FVKESK, per germline. There are 14 residues in the CDR3. CDR3 residues: CASSHKDYLDEQFF. The DNA of the CDR3 is TGTGCCAGCAGCCACAAGGACTATCTGGATGAGCAGTTCTTC.

This clonotype was seen only a few times. The rearrangement links TRBV27 to TRBJ1-6; unclear D gene. CDR3 length equals 14 residues. With 7 bases removed from V and 0 bases from J, the gap between germline ends came to 7 bases. The V gene's germline CDR1 is MNHEY and CDR2 SMNVEV (reference sequence). The CDR3 is CASMGSSYNSPLHF. Here the CDR3 DNA reads TGTGCCAGCATGGGCAGCTCCTATAATTCACCCCTCCACTTT.

The chain is built from TRBV6-1 and TRBJ2-2; TRBD1 agrees at 7 bases. Germline-derived CDR1 and CDR2 are MNHNS and SASEGT. This CDR3 is built from 16 residues. J gave up 0 bases and V 6 bases, and 7 bases lay outside the gene matches. The CDR3 loop reads CASRSLGTANTGELFF. The CDR3 coding sequence is TGTGCCAGCAGATCACTCGGGACAGCGAACACCGGGGAGCTGTTTTTT.

This clonotype was seen ten or more times. The chain links TRBV12-3 or TRBV12-4 to TRBJ1-3; possible D gene TRBD1, 5 bases. The CDR3 has 14 residues. V was cut by 8 bases and J by 0 bases, with 11 bases left in between. In nucleotides, the CDR3 is TGTGCCAGCGGGGCAGGCGTCTCTGGAAACACCATATATTTT. Protein: CASGAGVSGNTIYF.

This clonotype has at least ten counts. This sequence joins TRBV12-3 or TRBV12-4 and TRBJ2-2; D is unclear. The CDR3 spans 13 residues. Trimming removed 2 bases from V and 5 bases from J, with 6 bases in between. CDR3 in DNA: TGTGCCAGCAGTTTATCTGAGACCGGGGAGCTGTTTTTT. This codes for CASSLSETGELFF.

This clonotype was observed many times. This chain uses TRBV5-1 with TRBJ2-7; D is perhaps TRBD2 (5 bases). The CDR3 is 16 amino acids. V was cut by 0 bases and J by 0 bases, with 13 bases left in between. Looked up from germline, CDR1 is SGHRS and CDR2 is YFSETQ. DNA for the CDR3: TGCGCCAGCAGCTTGGCCTCGAGCGGTGCCTCCTACGAGCAGTACTTC. This gives the protein CASSLASSGASYEQYF.

This clonotype was seen a few times. V usage is TRBV29-1 and J usage is TRBJ1-5; no firm D call. The V end lost 6 bases, the J end lost 0 bases, and 9 bases lay between the germline ends. The CDR3 sequence is 13 residues long. Germline values: CDR1 SQVTM, CDR2 ANQGSEA. The CDR3 loop is CSVLTSSNQPQHF. The DNA for the CDR3 is TGCAGCGTGCTAACAAGTAGCAATCAGCCCCAGCATTTT.

This clonotype has a handful of counts. The chain uses TRBV3-1 and TRBJ2-3; tentative D call: TRBD2 (6 bases). This CDR3 has 17 residues. V lost 1 base and J 6 bases, leaving 20 bases between the germline ends. Germline V gene lookup returns CDR1 LGHDT and CDR2 YNNKEL (reference sequence). The CDR3 spells CASSQGRDFDPKDTQYF. Here the CDR3 DNA reads TGTGCCAGCAGCCAAGGGAGGGACTTCGACCCTAAGGATACGCAGTATTTT.

This rearrangement joins TRBV28 to TRBJ2-7; D perhaps matches TRBD1 (6 bases). CDR1 is MDHEN and CDR2 is SYDVKM in the germline V gene. Trimming shortened V by 7 bases and J by 0 bases, and 13 bases separated the two germline ends. This CDR3 is built from 14 residues. This CDR3 reads CASTRQVGSYEQYF. CDR3 nucleotide sequence: TGTGCCAGCACCAGACAGGTGGGCTCCTACGAGCAGTACTTC.

The J gene is TRBJ1-1, the V gene TRBV4-3, with a weak D call TRBD1 (6 bases). V was clipped by 1 base and J by 0 bases, with 12 bases between them. Germline CDR1 is LGHNA and CDR2 is YSLEER. The CDR3 runs 16 residues. This CDR3 is CASSQADRLMNTEAFF. CDR3 DNA sequence: TGCGCCAGCAGCCAAGCAGACAGGTTGATGAACACTGAAGCTTTCTTT.

This clonotype was seen only a few times. This chain uses TRBV29-1 with TRBJ1-2; tentative D call: TRBD1 (5 bases). This CDR3 spans 11 amino acids. The V end was cut by 2 bases, the J end by 7 bases, with 8 bases between. In germline, CDR1 is SQVTM, CDR2 ANQGSEA. This CDR3 reads CSVEQGGGYTF. CDR3 DNA: TGCAGCGTTGAACAGGGCGGTGGCTACACCTTC.

This clonotype was seen ten or more times. V and J are TRBV20-1 and TRBJ2-1; D is perhaps TRBD2 (5 bases). Trimming took off 5 bases at V and 7 bases at J, with 15 bases between the two ends. The CDR3 contains 13 residues. Germline CDR1 DFQATT, CDR2 SNEGSKA (reference sequence). CDR3 bases: TGCAGTGCTTTCATCCGGAGGCGGAATGAGCAGTTCTTC. Protein: CSAFIRRRNEQFF.

In its sample, this clonotype was seen a few times. A much bigger clone sits one base away, suggesting this may be a read error. The chain couples TRBV9 to TRBJ1-3, with D unresolved. The ends were cut back, 3 bases at V and 0 bases at J, with 1 base in the middle. The CDR3 contains 12 residues. Germline V lookup: CDR1 SGDLS, CDR2 YYNGEE. This CDR3 is CASSASGNTIYF. For the CDR3, the DNA is TGTGCCAGCAGCGCCTCTGGAAACACCATATATTTT.

Many counts were recorded for this clonotype. V usage is TRBV6-2 or TRBV6-3 and J usage is TRBJ2-2; TRBD1 matches at 8 bases. Germline V gene lookup returns CDR1 MNHEY and CDR2 SVGEGT. The CDR3 sequence is 17 residues long. V trimming: 2 bases; J trimming: 4 bases; junction bases outside the gene matches: 9. The CDR3 nucleotides read TGTGCCAGCAGTTACGGAAAGCAGGGGGCGGCCACCGGGGAGCTGTTTTTT. It specifies CASSYGKQGAATGELFF.

This clonotype was seen many times. DNA for the CDR3: TGTGCCACCAAAGGGGGGCCGAACACTGAAGCTTTCTTT. Translated: CATKGGPNTEAFF. This chain joins TRBV10-3 and TRBJ1-1; D perhaps matches TRBD1 (6 bases). There are 13 residues in the CDR3. Germline values: CDR1 ENHRY, CDR2 SYGVKD. Trimming cost V 10 bases and J 1 base, with 13 bases left between them.

This clonotype was seen at least ten times. The chain links TRBV20-1 to TRBJ2-5; D gene ambiguous. Germline V gives CDR1 DFQATT, CDR2 SNEGSKA (reference sequence). V was cut by 1 base and J by 5 bases, with 11 bases left in between. This CDR3 has 13 amino acids. CDR3 residues: CSARASSSETQYF. Here the CDR3 DNA reads TGCAGTGCTAGAGCAAGTAGCTCGGAGACCCAGTACTTC.

The V call is TRBV11-2, the J call TRBJ2-7, with D perhaps matching TRBD2 (6 bases). Germline V lookup: CDR1 SGHAT, CDR2 FQNNGV. This CDR3 has 14 residues. Trimming shortened V by 6 bases and J by 2 bases, and 14 bases separated the two germline ends. CDR3 nucleotides: TGTGCCAGCAGTCGAGCGGAGGGGACCTACGAGCAGTACTTC. This codes for CASSRAEGTYEQYF.

This clonotype has more than one count but fewer than ten. The V gene is TRBV7-2, the J gene TRBJ1-1; tentatively, D is TRBD1 (5 bases). The germline V and J ends were trimmed by 0 bases and 6 bases, with 5 bases remaining between them. CDR3 length: 12 amino acids. Germline assignment: CDR1 SGHTA and CDR2 FQGNSA. The CDR3 coding sequence is TGTGCCAGCAGCTTAGCACAGGCTGAAGCTTTCTTT. Residues: CASSLAQAEAFF.